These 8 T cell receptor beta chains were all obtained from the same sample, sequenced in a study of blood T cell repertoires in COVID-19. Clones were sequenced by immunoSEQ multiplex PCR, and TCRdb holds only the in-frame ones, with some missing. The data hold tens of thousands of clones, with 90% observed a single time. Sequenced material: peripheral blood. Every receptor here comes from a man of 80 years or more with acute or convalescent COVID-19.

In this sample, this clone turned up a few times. CDR3 sequence reads: CASSEDRLDFYSNQPQHF. DNA of the CDR3: TGTGCCAGCAGTGAAGACAGATTAGATTTTTATAGCAATCAGCCCCAGCATTTT. The rearrangement links TRBV6-1 to TRBJ1-5; no firm D call. The CDR3 consists of 18 residues. V was clipped by 1 base and J by 0 bases, with 16 bases between them. Germline-derived CDR1 and CDR2 are MNHNS and SASEGT.

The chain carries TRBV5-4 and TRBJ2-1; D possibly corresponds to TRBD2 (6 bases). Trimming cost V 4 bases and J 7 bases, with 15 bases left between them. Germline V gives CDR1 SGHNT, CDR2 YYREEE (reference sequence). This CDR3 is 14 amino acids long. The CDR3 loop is CASSRTTSRNEQFF. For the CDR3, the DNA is TGTGCCAGCAGCCGGACTACTAGTCGGAATGAGCAGTTCTTC.

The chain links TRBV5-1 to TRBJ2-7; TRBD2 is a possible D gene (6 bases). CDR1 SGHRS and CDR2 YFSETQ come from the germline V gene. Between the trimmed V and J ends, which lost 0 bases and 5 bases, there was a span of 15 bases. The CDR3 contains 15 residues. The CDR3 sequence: CASSLGQGLLDEQYF. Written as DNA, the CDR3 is TGCGCCAGCAGCTTGGGTCAGGGACTCCTCGACGAGCAGTACTTC.

The chain's CDR3 is CASSLLGFNTDTQYF. The DNA of the CDR3 is TGTGCCAGCAGCCTCCTAGGATTCAACACAGATACGCAGTATTTT. The J gene is TRBJ2-3, the V gene TRBV7-9; D unresolved. CDR3 length: 15 residues. V was shortened by 5 bases and J by 2 bases, with 14 bases between the two germline ends. Germline loops: CDR1 SEHNR, CDR2 FQNEAQ (reference sequence).

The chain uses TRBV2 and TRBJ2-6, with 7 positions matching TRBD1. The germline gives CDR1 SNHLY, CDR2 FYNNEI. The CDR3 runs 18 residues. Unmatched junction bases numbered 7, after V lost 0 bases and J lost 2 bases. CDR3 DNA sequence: TGTGCCAGCAGTGAAGCCAGACAGGGAGACACTGGGGCCAACGTCCTGACTTTC. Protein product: CASSEARQGDTGANVLTF.

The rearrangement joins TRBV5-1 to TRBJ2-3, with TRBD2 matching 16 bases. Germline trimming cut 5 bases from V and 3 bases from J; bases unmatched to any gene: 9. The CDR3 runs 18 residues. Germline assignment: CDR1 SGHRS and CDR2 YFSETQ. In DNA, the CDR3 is TGCGCCAGCAGACGCACCGGGACTAGCGGGGGGGCGACAGATACGCAGTATTTT. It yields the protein CASRRTGTSGGATDTQYF.

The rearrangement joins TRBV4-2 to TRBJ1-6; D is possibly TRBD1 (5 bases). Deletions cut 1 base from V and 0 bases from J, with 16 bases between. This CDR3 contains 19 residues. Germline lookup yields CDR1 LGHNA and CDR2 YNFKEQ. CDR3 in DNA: TGTGCCAGCAGCCAAGGTGATCCGGGGGGAAGCTCCTATAATTCACCCCTCCACTTT. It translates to CASSQGDPGGSSYNSPLHF.

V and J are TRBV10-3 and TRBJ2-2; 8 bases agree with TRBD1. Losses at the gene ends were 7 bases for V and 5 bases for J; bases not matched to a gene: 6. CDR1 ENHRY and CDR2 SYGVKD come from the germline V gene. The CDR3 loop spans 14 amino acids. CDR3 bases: TGTGCCATCACAGGGGGCCGGGGGACCGGGGAGCTGTTTTTT. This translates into CAITGGRGTGELFF.